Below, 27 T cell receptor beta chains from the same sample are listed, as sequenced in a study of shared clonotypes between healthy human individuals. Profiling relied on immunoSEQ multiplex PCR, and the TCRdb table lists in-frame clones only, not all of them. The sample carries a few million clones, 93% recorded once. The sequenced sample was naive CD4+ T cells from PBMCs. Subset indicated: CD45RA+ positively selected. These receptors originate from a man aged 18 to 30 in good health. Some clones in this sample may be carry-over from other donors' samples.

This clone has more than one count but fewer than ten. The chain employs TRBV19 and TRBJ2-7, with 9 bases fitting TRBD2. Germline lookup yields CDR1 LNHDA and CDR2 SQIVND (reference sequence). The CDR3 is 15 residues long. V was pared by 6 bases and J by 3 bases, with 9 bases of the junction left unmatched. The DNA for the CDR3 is TGTGCCAGTAGCCCATTGGGAGCGGGAGGCTACGAGCAGTACTTC. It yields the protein CASSPLGAGGYEQYF.

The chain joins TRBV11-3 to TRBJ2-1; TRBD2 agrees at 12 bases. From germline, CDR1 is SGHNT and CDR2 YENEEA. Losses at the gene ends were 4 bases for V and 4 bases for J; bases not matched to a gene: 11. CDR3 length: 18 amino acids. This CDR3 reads CASSSTSSGRAGYNEQFF. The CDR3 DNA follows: TGTGCCAGCAGCTCGACTTCTAGCGGGAGGGCCGGGTACAATGAGCAGTTCTTC. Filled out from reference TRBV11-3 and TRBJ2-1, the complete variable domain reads EAGVVQSPRYKIIEKKQPVAFWCNPISGHNTLYWYLQNLGQGPELLIRYENEEAVDDSQLPKDRFSAERLKGVDSTLKIQPAELGDSAVYLCASSSTSSGRAGYNEQFFGPGTRLTVL.

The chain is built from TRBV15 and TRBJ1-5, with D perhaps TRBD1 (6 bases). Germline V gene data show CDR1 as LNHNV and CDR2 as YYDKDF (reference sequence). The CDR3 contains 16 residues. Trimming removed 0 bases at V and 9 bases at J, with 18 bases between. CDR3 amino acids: CATSRDMALGQLPQHF. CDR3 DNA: TGTGCCACCAGCAGAGATATGGCACTGGGACAATTGCCCCAGCATTTT.

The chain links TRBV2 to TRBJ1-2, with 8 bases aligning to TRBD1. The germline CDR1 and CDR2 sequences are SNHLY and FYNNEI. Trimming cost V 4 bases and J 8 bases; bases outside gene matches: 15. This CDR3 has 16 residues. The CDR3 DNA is TGTGCCAGCAGTGGGGAATCCGGACAGGGAGTCGGGGGCTACACCTTC. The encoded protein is CASSGESGQGVGGYTF. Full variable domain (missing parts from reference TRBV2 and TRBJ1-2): EPEVTQTPSHQVTQMGQEVILRCVPISNHLYFYWYRQILGQKVEFLVSFYNNEISEKSEIFDDQFSVERPDGSNFTLKIRSTKLEDSAMYFCASSGESGQGVGGYTFGSGTRLTVV.

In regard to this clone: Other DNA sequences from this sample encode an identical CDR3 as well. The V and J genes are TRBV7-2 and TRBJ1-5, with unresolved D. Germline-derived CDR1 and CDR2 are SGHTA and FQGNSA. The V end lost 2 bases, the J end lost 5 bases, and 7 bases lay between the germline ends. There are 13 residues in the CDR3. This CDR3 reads CASSLRRDQPQHF. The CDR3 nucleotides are TGTGCCAGCAGCTTAAGAAGGGATCAGCCCCAGCATTTT.

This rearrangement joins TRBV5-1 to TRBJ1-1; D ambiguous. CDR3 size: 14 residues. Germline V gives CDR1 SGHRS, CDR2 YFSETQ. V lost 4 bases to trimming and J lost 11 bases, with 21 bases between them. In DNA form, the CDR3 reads TGCGCCAGCAGCCCGGTTACAACTGAGCGTGGGGCTTTCTTT. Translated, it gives CASSPVTTERGAFF.

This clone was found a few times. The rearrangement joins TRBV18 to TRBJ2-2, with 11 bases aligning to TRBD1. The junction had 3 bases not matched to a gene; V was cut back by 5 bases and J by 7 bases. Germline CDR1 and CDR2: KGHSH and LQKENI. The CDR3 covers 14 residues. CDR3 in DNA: TGTGCCAGCTCAGAGGACAGGGGGCTCGGGGAGCTGTTTTTT. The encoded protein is CASSEDRGLGELFF. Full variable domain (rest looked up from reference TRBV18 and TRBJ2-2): NAGVMQNPRHLVRRRGQEARLRCSPMKGHSHVYWYRQLPEEGLKFMVYLQKENIIDESGMPKERFSAEFPKEGPSILRIQQVVRGDSAAYFCASSEDRGLGELFFGEGSRLTVL.

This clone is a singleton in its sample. CDR3 sequence reads: CASSSGNSYNEQFF. The CDR3 DNA reads as TGCGCCAGCAGTAGCGGGAACTCCTACAATGAGCAGTTCTTC. V gene TRBV5-1 combines with J gene TRBJ2-1; 8 bases agree with TRBD2. Germline values: CDR1 SGHRS, CDR2 YFSETQ. The CDR3 is made up of 14 amino acids. V trimming: 5 bases; J trimming: 0 bases; junction bases outside the gene matches: 1.

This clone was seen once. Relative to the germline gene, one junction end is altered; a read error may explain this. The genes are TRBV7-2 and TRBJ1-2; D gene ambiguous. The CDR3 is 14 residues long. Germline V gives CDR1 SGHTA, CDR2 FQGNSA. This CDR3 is CANSLDRQVGGYTF. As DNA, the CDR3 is TGTGCCAACAGCTTAGACCGTCAGGTCGGCGGCTACACCTTC.

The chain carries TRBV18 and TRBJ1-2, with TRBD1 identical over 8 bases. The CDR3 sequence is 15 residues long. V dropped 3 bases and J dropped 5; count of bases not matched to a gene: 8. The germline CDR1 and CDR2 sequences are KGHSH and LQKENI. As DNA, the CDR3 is TGTGCCAGCTCACCGAGACAGGACAGGGAATATGGCTACACCTTC. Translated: CASSPRQDREYGYTF.

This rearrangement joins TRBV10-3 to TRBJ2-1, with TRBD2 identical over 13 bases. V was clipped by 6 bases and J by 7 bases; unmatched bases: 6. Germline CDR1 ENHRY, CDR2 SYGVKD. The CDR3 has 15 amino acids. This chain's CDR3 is CAISLGTSGANEQFF. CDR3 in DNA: TGTGCCATCAGCCTCGGGACTAGCGGGGCTAATGAGCAGTTCTTC.

The CDR3 protein is CAWDDLGYTF. CDR3 nucleotide sequence: TGTGCCTGGGACGACCTTGGCTACACCTTC. The rearrangement links TRBV30 to TRBJ1-2; no definite D call. Trimming removed 5 bases at V and 7 bases at J, with 8 bases between. The CDR3 is 10 amino acids. Germline CDR1 GTSNPN, CDR2 SVGIG (reference sequence).

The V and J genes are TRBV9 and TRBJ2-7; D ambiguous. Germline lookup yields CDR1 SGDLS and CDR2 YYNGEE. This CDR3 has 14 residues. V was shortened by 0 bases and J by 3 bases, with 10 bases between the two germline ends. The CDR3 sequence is CASSVDWQDYEQYF. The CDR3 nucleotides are TGTGCCAGCAGCGTAGACTGGCAAGACTACGAGCAGTACTTC.

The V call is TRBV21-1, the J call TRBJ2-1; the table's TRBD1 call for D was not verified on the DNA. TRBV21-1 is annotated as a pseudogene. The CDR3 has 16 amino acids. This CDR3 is CASRGQSQRTRNEQFF. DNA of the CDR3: TGTGCCAGCAGGGGACAGAGTCAGCGTACTAGAAATGAGCAGTTCTTC.

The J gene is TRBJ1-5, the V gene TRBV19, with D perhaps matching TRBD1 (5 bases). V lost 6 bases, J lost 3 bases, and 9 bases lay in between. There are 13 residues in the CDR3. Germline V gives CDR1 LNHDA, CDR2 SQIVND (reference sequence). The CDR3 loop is CASSMDNNQPQHF. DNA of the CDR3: TGTGCCAGTAGCATGGACAACAATCAGCCCCAGCATTTT.

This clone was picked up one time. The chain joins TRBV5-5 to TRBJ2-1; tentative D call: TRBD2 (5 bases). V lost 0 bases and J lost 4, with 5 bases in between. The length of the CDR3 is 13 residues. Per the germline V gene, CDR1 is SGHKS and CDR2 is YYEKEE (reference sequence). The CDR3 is CASSLERYNEQFF. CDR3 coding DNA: TGTGCCAGCAGCTTGGAGCGGTACAATGAGCAGTTCTTC.

The chain's CDR3 is CASSAEKGLAGGRTDTQYF. Here the CDR3 DNA reads TGTGCCAGCAGCGCAGAGAAAGGACTAGCGGGAGGGCGAACAGATACGCAGTATTTT. The rearrangement joins TRBV9 to TRBJ2-3; TRBD2 agrees at 15 bases. With V trimmed by 3 bases and J by 3 bases, 11 bases remained unmatched. The V gene's germline CDR1 is SGDLS and CDR2 YYNGEE. The CDR3 runs to 19 residues.

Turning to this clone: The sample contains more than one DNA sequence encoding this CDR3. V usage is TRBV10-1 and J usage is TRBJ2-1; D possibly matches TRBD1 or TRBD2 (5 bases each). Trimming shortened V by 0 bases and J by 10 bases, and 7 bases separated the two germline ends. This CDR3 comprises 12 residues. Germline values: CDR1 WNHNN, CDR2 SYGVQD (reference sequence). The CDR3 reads CASSESGDEQFF. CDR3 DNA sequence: TGCGCCAGCAGTGAGTCTGGGGACGAGCAGTTCTTC.

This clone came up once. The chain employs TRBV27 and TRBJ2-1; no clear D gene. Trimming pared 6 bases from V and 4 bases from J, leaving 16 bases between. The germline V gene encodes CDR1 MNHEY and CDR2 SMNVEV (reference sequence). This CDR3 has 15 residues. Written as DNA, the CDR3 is TGTGCCAGCAGCCGAAGTAGTGTTCGTTACAATGAGCAGTTCTTC. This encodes CASSRSSVRYNEQFF.

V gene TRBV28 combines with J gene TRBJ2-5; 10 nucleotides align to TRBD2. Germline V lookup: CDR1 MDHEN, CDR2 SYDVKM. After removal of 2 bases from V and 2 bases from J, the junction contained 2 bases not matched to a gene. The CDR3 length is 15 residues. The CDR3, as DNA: TGTGCCAGCAGTTTAACTAGCGGGGCACAAGAGACCCAGTACTTC. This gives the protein CASSLTSGAQETQYF.

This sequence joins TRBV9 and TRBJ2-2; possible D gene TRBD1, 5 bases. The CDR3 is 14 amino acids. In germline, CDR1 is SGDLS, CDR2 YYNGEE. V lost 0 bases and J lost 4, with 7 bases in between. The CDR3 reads CASSVVGRTGELFF. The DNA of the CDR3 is TGTGCCAGCAGCGTAGTGGGGCGCACCGGGGAGCTGTTTTTT.

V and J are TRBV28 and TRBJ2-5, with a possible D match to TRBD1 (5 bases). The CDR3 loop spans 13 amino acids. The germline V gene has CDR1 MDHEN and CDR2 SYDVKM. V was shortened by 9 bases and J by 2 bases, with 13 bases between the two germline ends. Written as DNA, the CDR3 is TGTGCCAGTAAAGGGGCAGGGCAAGAGACCCAGTACTTC. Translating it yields CASKGAGQETQYF.

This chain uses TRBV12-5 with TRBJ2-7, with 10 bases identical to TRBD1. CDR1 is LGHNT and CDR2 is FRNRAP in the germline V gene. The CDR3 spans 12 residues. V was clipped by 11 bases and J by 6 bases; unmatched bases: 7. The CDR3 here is CAPRTGGLEQYF. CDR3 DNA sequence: TGTGCTCCCCGGACAGGGGGGCTCGAGCAGTACTTC.

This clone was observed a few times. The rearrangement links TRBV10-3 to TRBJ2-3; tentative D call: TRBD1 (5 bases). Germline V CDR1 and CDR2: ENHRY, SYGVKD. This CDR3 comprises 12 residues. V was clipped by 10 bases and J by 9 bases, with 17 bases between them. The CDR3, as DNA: TGTGCCACCCGTTCCTGGGCAGGGACGCAGTATTTT. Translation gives CATRSWAGTQYF.

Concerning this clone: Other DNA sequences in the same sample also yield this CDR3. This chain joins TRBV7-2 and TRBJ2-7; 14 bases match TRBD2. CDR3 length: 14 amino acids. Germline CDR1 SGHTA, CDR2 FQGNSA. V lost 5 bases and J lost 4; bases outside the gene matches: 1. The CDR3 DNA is TGTGCCAGCAGCCGACTAGCGGGAGGGTACGAGCAGTACTTC. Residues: CASSRLAGGYEQYF.

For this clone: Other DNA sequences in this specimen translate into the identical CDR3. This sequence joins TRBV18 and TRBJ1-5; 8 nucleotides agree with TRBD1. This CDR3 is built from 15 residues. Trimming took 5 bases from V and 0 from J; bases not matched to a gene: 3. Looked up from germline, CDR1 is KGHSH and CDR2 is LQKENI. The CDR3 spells CASSSGQVSNQPQHF. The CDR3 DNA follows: TGTGCCAGCTCATCGGGACAGGTTAGCAATCAGCCCCAGCATTTT.

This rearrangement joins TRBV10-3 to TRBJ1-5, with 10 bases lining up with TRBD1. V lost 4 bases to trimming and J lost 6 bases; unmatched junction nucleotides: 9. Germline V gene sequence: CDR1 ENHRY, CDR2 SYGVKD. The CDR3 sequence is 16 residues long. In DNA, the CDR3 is TGTGCCATCAGTGCATGGGGACAGGGGCTAGGTCAGCCCCAGCATTTT. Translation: CAISAWGQGLGQPQHF.